The 12 T cell receptor beta chains presented below share a single source sample, sequenced in a study of tumor-infiltrating lymphocytes in primary liver carcinoma. From 500 to 600 ng of total RNA, TCR beta-specific cDNA was reverse-transcribed using a constant-region primer. Employing slightly modified ARM-PCR, three nested multiplex PCR rounds were run, and these gave rise to the TCR beta libraries. The first two PCR rounds used TRBV1-TRBV30 primers with a Cbeta primer, nine to eleven cycles each. One entry per CDR3 protein, called by TCRdb with MiXCR from the multiplex PCR reads. This table has 99,000 or so distinct CDR3 sequences, roughly 80% appearing once. Co-extraction yielded RNA and DNA from around 20-30 mg of unsorted bulk tissue. The sequencing sample was made of liver tumor tissue from sampling region 3. The subset here: tumor region T3, left-lateral pole. These TCRs come from a man aged 40-55 years with primary liver carcinoma and hepatitis B virus infection.

In regard to this clonotype: Likely a read error: the CDR3 ends without its conserved phenylalanine or tryptophan. The chain is built from TRBV6-1 and TRBJ1-1, with unresolved D. This CDR3 region has 13 residues. Germline V lookup: CDR1 MNHNS, CDR2 SASEGT. In nucleotides, the CDR3 is TGTGCCGGCAGAGAGGGAGCTCGCCCTGAAGCTTTCTCT. It codes for CAGREGARPEAFS.

To note about this clonotype: At one end the junction does not follow the germline gene, possibly because of a read error. This chain joins TRBV4-1 and TRBJ2-5; 8 bases are shared with TRBD1. Germline-derived CDR1 and CDR2 are MGHRA and YSYEKL. This CDR3 comprises 15 residues. The CDR3 loop reads CASTPEDREYEIQYF. The CDR3 region has the DNA TGCGCCAGCACCCCTGAGGACAGGGAGTACGAGATCCAGTACTTC.

On this clonotype itself: A junction boundary mismatches the germline segment, possibly from a read error. This chain connects TRBV11-1 to TRBJ2-7, with TRBD2 as a possible D gene (6 bases). Germline values: CDR1 SGHAT, CDR2 FQDESV (reference sequence). The CDR3 totals 15 residues. The chain's CDR3 is CAGSSSRDSSYEQYF. CDR3 nucleotide sequence: TGTGCCGGTAGCTCATCCCGGGACTCCTCCTACGAACAGTACTTC.

Concerning this clonotype: Without the conserved terminal phenylalanine or tryptophan, this CDR3 likely stems from a read error. Because the CDR3's place on the DNA is in doubt, the DNA is left out and the CDR3 is given as listed by TCRdb. The V gene is TRBV29-1, the J gene TRBJ2-7; the table's D call of TRBD1 was not tested on the DNA. Germline V lookup: CDR1 SQVTM, CDR2 ANQGSEA. Inclusive of both ends, the CDR3 amounts to 13 amino acids. The CDR3 region is CSVALTGLHERYL.

The rearrangement links TRBV29-1 to TRBJ2-7; possibly TRBD1 for D (7 bases). CDR3 size: 12 residues. CDR1 is SQVTM, CDR2 ANQGSEA, per germline. CDR3: CGPRGVTYEQYF. CDR3 in DNA: TGCGGCCCCAGGGGGGTGACCTACGAGCAGTACTTC.

This clonotype was seen only once. The chain recombines TRBV11-1 with TRBJ1-6; D not certain. Per the germline V gene, CDR1 is SGHAT and CDR2 is FQDESV (reference sequence). The CDR3 is made up of 13 amino acids. Trimming took 8 bases from V and 9 from J, leaving 14 bases between them. CDR3 bases: TGTGCCAGCGGCCGAACACCGGTTTCACCCCTCCACTTT. Its translation is CASGRTPVSPLHF.

Regarding this clonotype: The germline gene is not matched at one end of the junction; a read error may be the cause. V gene TRBV4-3 combines with J gene TRBJ2-7; D is uncertain. CDR3 length: 14 residues. Germline V CDR1 and CDR2: LGHNA, YSLEER. The CDR3 nucleotides read TGCGTCAGCAGCCAAGGTCAGATCTCCTACGAGCAGTACTTC. Its protein is CVSSQGQISYEQYF.

In regard to this clonotype: This clone may be a read error of a much larger clone one base away. The CDR3 coding sequence is TGTGCCAACAGTCCGTCGGAGGGGGGAAATGAGCAGTTCTTC. This sequence encodes CANSPSEGGNEQFF. This chain uses TRBV28 with TRBJ2-1, with D possibly called TRBD1 or TRBD2 (6 bases each). Germline V gives CDR1 MDHEN, CDR2 SYDVKM. The CDR3 is made up of 14 amino acids.

V usage is TRBV4-1 and J usage is TRBJ2-1; the match to TRBD2 covers 14 bases. Germline V CDR1 and CDR2: MGHRA, YSYEKL. V gave up 3 bases and J gave up 16 bases; unmatched junction bases: 8. This CDR3 spans 14 amino acids. CDR3 DNA sequence: TGCGCCAGCAGCCAGGAGGGACTAGCGGGAGTTTACTTCTTC. Encoded protein: CASSQEGLAGVYFF.

A note on this clonotype: An end of the junction does not agree with germline; a read error may underlie this. This sequence joins TRBV12-3 or TRBV12-4 and TRBJ2-5; no clear D gene. The CDR3 spans 15 residues. The CDR3 nucleotides read TGCGCCAGCTCTAATGGAGTGGTCAACCAAGAGACCCAGTACTTC. This encodes CASSNGVVNQETQYF.

The CDR3 region is CASSSLGTSCGNEQFF. CDR3 nucleotide sequence: TGTGCCAGCAGTTCCTTAGGGACTAGCTGCGGGAATGAGCAGTTCTTC. The rearrangement joins TRBV5-5 to TRBJ2-1, with 9 nucleotides matching TRBD2. Losses at the gene ends were 5 bases for V and 7 bases for J; bases not matched to a gene: 13. The CDR3 extends over 16 amino acids. Germline V gene lookup returns CDR1 SGHKS and CDR2 YYEKEE (reference sequence).

Concerning this clonotype itself: Germline is not matched at one junction end, which may reflect a read error. The V gene is TRBV12-3 or TRBV12-4, the J gene TRBJ1-4; D is undetermined. CDR3 length: 13 residues. CDR3 loop: CTSSLLGNEELFF. In DNA, the CDR3 is TGTACCAGCAGTTTGTTGGGGAACGAAGAACTGTTTTTT.